A selection of T cell receptor beta chains follows, all from one sample in a study of blood T cell repertoires in COVID-19. Only in-frame clones appear in the TCRdb table, and some are missing; sequencing was by immunoSEQ multiplex PCR. The sample has approximately 150,000 clones, 87% seen once; the top ten hold 3.9%. The sequenced sample was peripheral blood. The source of these receptors is a woman aged 55-70 years who had recovered from COVID-19. The CDR3 runs from the conserved cysteine through the conserved F or W. A D gene is named only where the DNA matches it firmly. A row's size may be missing; if present it is once, few, many or a size class.

D gene,J gene,clone size,V gene,CDR3 DNA,CDR3 protein
NA,TRBJ1-5,NA,TRBV28,TGTGCCAGCTTAGGGGCAGGCCTTACTGAGGGCAATCAGCCCCAGCATTTT,CASLGAGLTEGNQPQHF
TRBD1,TRBJ1-5,NA,TRBV10-1,TGCGCCAGCAGCCAAAAGGACAGGGAAGGGGACCCGCCCCAGCATTTT,CASSQKDREGDPPQHF
NA,TRBJ1-6,NA,TRBV2,TGTGCCAGCAGTGTAGACGCGGGTTCACCCCTCCACTTT,CASSVDAGSPLHF
NA,TRBJ2-7,NA,TRBV28,TGTGCCAGCAGTGGAGGCCGGGATCAGTACTTC,CASSGGRDQYF
TRBD1,TRBJ1-1,NA,TRBV30,TGTGCCTGGAGTCCCCGACAGGGCTGGGACACTGAAGCTTTCTTT,CAWSPRQGWDTEAFF
NA,TRBJ1-2,NA,TRBV2,TGTGCCAGCAATGGACACCTAAGCGGCTACACCTTC,CASNGHLSGYTF
NA,TRBJ2-7,NA,TRBV3-1/TRBV3-2,TGTGCCAGCAGCCAAGACCGGGGTTTGGGGTACGAGCAGTACTTC,CASSQDRGLGYEQYF
NA,TRBJ2-3,NA,TRBV11-3,TGTGCCAGCAGCTTAGTAGGAGGCACAGATACGCAGTATTTT,CASSLVGGTDTQYF
TRBD2,TRBJ2-7,NA,TRBV11-2,TGTGCCAGCAGCTTGGCGGGGGTCTCCTACGAGCAGTACTTC,CASSLAGVSYEQYF
NA,TRBJ2-3,few,TRBV30,TGTGCCTTGACTCGGTCCCAAAGCACAGATACGCAGTATTTT,CALTRSQSTDTQYF
TRBD1,TRBJ1-2,NA,TRBV6-1,TGTGCCAGCAGTGACCTCTGGACAGGGGGCTACACCTTC,CASSDLWTGGYTF
TRBD1,TRBJ1-2,NA,TRBV6-5,TGTGCCAGTACGACGGACAGGGATGATGGCTACACCTTC,CASTTDRDDGYTF
NA,TRBJ1-2,NA,TRBV11-2,TGTGCCAGCAGCGTTGGAGACTATGGCTACACCTTC,CASSVGDYGYTF
TRBD1,TRBJ2-7,NA,TRBV19,TGTGCCAGTAGTCCCCCGGTTGGACAGGGCTCCTACGAGCAGTACTTC,CASSPPVGQGSYEQYF
TRBD1,TRBJ1-5,NA,TRBV28,TGTGCCAGCAGTTCTTACATTGGACAGGGCCGAGGGAATCAGCCCCAGCATTTT,CASSSYIGQGRGNQPQHF
NA,TRBJ1-1,NA,TRBV28,TGTGCCAGCAGCCTCTCGCAGGGGACAGCTTTCTTT,CASSLSQGTAFF
NA,TRBJ1-4,NA,TRBV12-3/TRBV12-4,TGTGCCAGCAGTTTAAGGACAGCGGGGCAACTGTTTTTT,CASSLRTAGQLFF
NA,TRBJ2-7,NA,TRBV9,TGTGCCAGCAGCGACCCCCGGCAGGGGGGTTCCTACGAGCAGTACTTC,CASSDPRQGGSYEQYF
NA,TRBJ2-7,NA,TRBV11-2,TGTGCCAGCAGCTTAGTATTACAGGAACAGTCTCGCGAGCAGTACTTC,CASSLVLQEQSREQYF
NA,TRBJ1-1,NA,TRBV5-5,TGTGCCAGCAGCTCCCATTGGAACACTGAAGCTTTCTTT,CASSSHWNTEAFF
TRBD1,TRBJ1-1,NA,TRBV7-9,TGTGCCAGCACCCTTAGGACAGGGGTCTTGACTGAAGCTTTCTTT,CASTLRTGVLTEAFF
TRBD2,TRBJ2-1,NA,TRBV5-1,TGCGCCAGCAGCTTTTATATAGCGGGGGGGTACAATGAGCAGTTCTTC,CASSFYIAGGYNEQFF